This is a list of T cell receptor beta chains from one sample in a study of cytomegalovirus exposure and HLA in healthy donors. Sequenced by immunoSEQ multiplex PCR; TCRdb stores in-frame clones only, minus some. Its table lists approximately 72,000 clones. What was sequenced was PBMCs. These receptors were obtained from a man aged 35-49 years in good health and CMV-seronegative. The CDR3 runs from the conserved cysteine through the conserved F or W. The D gene is left open where the match is weak.

D gene	J gene	V gene	CDR3 DNA	CDR3 protein
NA	TRBJ2-5	TRBV30	TGTGCCTGGAGTGTACCCGTCGGAGAGACCCAGTACTTC	CAWSVPVGETQYF
NA	TRBJ2-7	TRBV5-4	TGTGCCAGCAGCTTGAGGGCGGGGGCCACCGGGGAGCAGTACTTC	CASSLRAGATGEQYF
NA	TRBJ2-3	TRBV7-9	TGTGCCAGCAGCCCGGACTTTCCAGATACGCAGTATTTT	CASSPDFPDTQYF
TRBD1	TRBJ1-2	TRBV6-6	TGTGCCAGCAGTCTTATGGACAGGGGGGGAGACTACACCTTC	CASSLMDRGGDYTF
TRBD2	TRBJ2-1	TRBV4-2	TGTGCCAGCAGCCAAGACCCAGCGGGGGGGCCCTACAATGAGCAGTTCTTC	CASSQDPAGGPYNEQFF
TRBD1	TRBJ1-2	TRBV5-1	TGCGCCAGCAGCTTGGGCGACAGGGAGTATGGCTACACCTTC	CASSLGDREYGYTF
TRBD2	TRBJ2-5	TRBV5-4	TGTGCCAGCAGCCCCCGGGGGGGCGCGGGGTGGGAGACCCAGTACTTC	CASSPRGGAGWETQYF
NA	TRBJ1-2	TRBV11-2	TGTGCCAGCAGCTATACACAGACCAACTATGGCTACACCTTC	CASSYTQTNYGYTF
NA	TRBJ1-5	TRBV18	TGTGCCATCCTCCCGGGTCACTCCACAGGGAATATGAGCAATCAGCCCCAGCATTTT	CAILPGHSTGNMSNQPQHF
NA	TRBJ1-1	TRBV7-9	TGTGCCAGCAGCTTAAGCGAGAACACTGAAGCTTTCTTT	CASSLSENTEAFF
TRBD2	TRBJ2-1	TRBV6-4	TGTGCCAGCAGTGACTCTAGCGGGGGGGACTACAATGAGCAGTTCTTC	CASSDSSGGDYNEQFF
NA	TRBJ2-2	TRBV30	TGTGCCTGGAGTAGGGAGGCCACCGGGGAGCTGTTTTTT	CAWSREATGELFF
TRBD1	TRBJ1-6	TRBV11-2	TGTGCCAGCAGCGCCCGGGACAGGCTTAATTCACCCCTCCACTTT	CASSARDRLNSPLHF
TRBD1	TRBJ1-2	TRBV6-5	TGTGCCAGCAGTAAGACAGGGGGCTATGGCTACACCTTC	CASSKTGGYGYTF
NA	TRBJ1-3	TRBV19	TGTGCCAGTAGTATCCTCCAGGCCTCTGGAAACACCATATATTTT	CASSILQASGNTIYF
NA	TRBJ1-2	TRBV14	TGTGCCAGCAGCACCCGCAGGGCCTATGGCTACACCTTC	CASSTRRAYGYTF
TRBD2	TRBJ2-7	TRBV7-9	TGTGCCAGCAGCCGGACTAGCCTGACTAGCGGGGCTGAGCAGTACTTC	CASSRTSLTSGAEQYF
TRBD2	TRBJ2-7	TRBV7-2	TGTGCCAGCAGCCTTCTAGCGGGGGCCGCCTACGAGCAGTACTTC	CASSLLAGAAYEQYF
NA	TRBJ2-7	TRBV30	TGTGCCTGGAGGGACAGAGCGGGATACGAGCAGTACTTC	CAWRDRAGYEQYF
TRBD1	TRBJ1-5	TRBV12-5	TGTGCTAGCCGGGACAGCCGTTATAGCAATCAGCCCCAGCATTTT	CASRDSRYSNQPQHF
NA	TRBJ2-5	TRBV2	TGTGCCAGCAGTGACCCGGAGTACCGCCGGGAGACCCAGTACTTC	CASSDPEYRRETQYF
TRBD1	TRBJ1-1	TRBV9	TGTGCCAGCAGCGAGACCGGGACAGGGAATGATGAAGCTTTCTTT	CASSETGTGNDEAFF
NA	TRBJ2-1	TRBV7-7	TGTGCTAGCAGCTTAGAGGGGTCAGCTGGGCAGTTCTTC	CASSLEGSAGQFF
NA	TRBJ1-2	TRBV6-1	TGTGCCAGCAGCCTCCTGGAGGGCCGGGATGGCTACACCTTC	CASSLLEGRDGYTF
NA	TRBJ1-2	TRBV21-1	TGTGCCAGCACAGGCAGGGAACCTAACTATGGCTACACCTTC	CASTGREPNYGYTF
TRBD1	TRBJ1-4	TRBV5-4	TGTGCCAGCAGCCGGACAGGGACCCGCGAAAAACTGTTTTTT	CASSRTGTREKLFF
TRBD2	TRBJ2-5	TRBV29-1	TGCAGCGTTGAAGGGACTAGCGGGGGGATCCAAGAGACCCAGTACTTC	CSVEGTSGGIQETQYF
TRBD1	TRBJ1-2	TRBV5-6	TGTGCCAGCAGCCCGTGGACAGGGTGGGATGGCTACACCTTC	CASSPWTGWDGYTF
TRBD2	TRBJ2-3	TRBV5-1	TGCGCCAGCAGCTTGGGGGTAGCGGGGGCAGAAGATACGCAGTATTTT	CASSLGVAGAEDTQYF
TRBD1	TRBJ1-5	TRBV7-2	TGTGCCAGCAGCCCCGGGGCGACAGGGTTTCAGCCCCAGCATTTT	CASSPGATGFQPQHF
TRBD2	TRBJ2-3	TRBV11-2	TGTGCCAGCAGGCGAAGCGGGGGGGCCGTCCGCCGCACAGATACGCAGTATTTT	CASRRSGGAVRRTDTQYF
NA	TRBJ1-1	TRBV5-6	TGTGCCAGCAGCTTGGGTTACAGAGAAGCTTTCTTT	CASSLGYREAFF
NA	TRBJ2-7	TRBV6-4	TGTGCCAGCAGTGACCCCCCGGGGAGCTCCTACGAGCAGTACTTC	CASSDPPGSSYEQYF
TRBD2	TRBJ2-7	TRBV5-4	TGTGCCAGCAGCCCAGGGACTAGCGGGGTCAACGAGCAGTACTTC	CASSPGTSGVNEQYF
NA	TRBJ2-7	TRBV28	TGTGCCAGCAGTCCCGGACAGCTCTCCTACGAGCAGTACTTC	CASSPGQLSYEQYF
NA	TRBJ2-1	TRBV15	TGTGCCACCAGCAGAGATCTGGGCGGGTCCTCGTGGAATGAGCAGTTCTTC	CATSRDLGGSSWNEQFF
TRBD1	TRBJ1-1	TRBV11-1	TGTGCCAGCAGCTCCTACAGGGGTACGAACACTGAAGCTTTCTTT	CASSSYRGTNTEAFF
TRBD1	TRBJ1-4	TRBV30	TGTGCCTGGAGTCCCGGACAGGGCTCAAAACTGTTTTTT	CAWSPGQGSKLFF
NA	TRBJ2-1	TRBV5-1	TGCGCCAGCAGACCCTTCAGCTCCTACAATGAGCAGTTCTTC	CASRPFSSYNEQFF
NA	TRBJ2-3	TRBV29-1	TGCAGCGTTAGGTCTGGACAGAGATACACAGATACGCAGTATTTT	CSVRSGQRYTDTQYF
NA	TRBJ2-2	TRBV7-9	TGTGCCAGCAGCCCTCTAGAAGGTTATACCACCGGGGAGCTGTTTTTT	CASSPLEGYTTGELFF
NA	TRBJ1-3	TRBV10-3	TGTGCCATCAGTGAGCAGGGCCTCTCTGGAAACACCATATATTTT	CAISEQGLSGNTIYF
NA	TRBJ1-4	TRBV5-1	TGCGCCAGCAGCTTCGGGGGAACTAATGAAAAACTGTTTTTT	CASSFGGTNEKLFF
TRBD1	TRBJ1-2	TRBV28	TGTGCCAGCAGTCCGACGGGACAGGGAAAGGGTGGCTACACCTTC	CASSPTGQGKGGYTF
TRBD2	TRBJ2-1	TRBV7-6	TGTGCCAGCAGCTTCAGCGGGGGGGGTTACAATGAGCAGTTCTTC	CASSFSGGGYNEQFF
NA	TRBJ2-1	TRBV18	TGTGCCAGCTCACCATTTAGTGCAGGGCAACATCCCGGCTCCTACAATGAGCAGTTCTTC	CASSPFSAGQHPGSYNEQFF
TRBD2	TRBJ2-1	TRBV19	TGTGCCAGTAGTCCCTGGACTAGCTACAATAAGCAGTTCTTC	CASSPWTSYNKQFF
TRBD1	TRBJ1-2	TRBV28	TGTGCCAGCAGTGACACAGGGGTCTATGGCTACACCTTC	CASSDTGVYGYTF
NA	TRBJ1-5	TRBV30	TGTGCCTGGAGGTCTTCGGCCAGGGGTGTAAATCAGCCCCAGCATTTT	CAWRSSARGVNQPQHF
TRBD2	TRBJ2-5	TRBV10-3	TGTGCCATCAGTGAAGACGGGACTAGCGGGCCAGCCCAGTACTTC	CAISEDGTSGPAQYF